This passage covers 22 T cell receptor beta chains from one sample sequenced in a study of blood T cell repertoires in COVID-19. TCRdb keeps only in-frame clones here, not all; method: immunoSEQ multiplex PCR. Here the sample spans approximately 140,000 clones, around nine tenths being singletons. The sample taken for sequencing was peripheral blood. Receptor source: a human donor in a cohort sampled during active COVID-19.

This clone showed up just a few times. The chain has TRBV7-2 and TRBJ1-5; D possibly corresponds to TRBD1 (5 bases). Germline CDR1 reads SGHTA; CDR2 reads FQGNSA. This CDR3 is built from 15 residues. Trimming cost V 1 base and J 6 bases, with 13 bases left between them. The DNA for the CDR3 is TGTGCCAGCAGCTTAGGGGGCAGGGTTGGTCAGCCCCAGCATTTT. This sequence encodes CASSLGGRVGQPQHF.

The chain employs TRBV11-3 and TRBJ2-7; the match to TRBD2 covers 9 bases. CDR3 length: 14 residues. Germline trimming cut 1 base from V and 7 bases from J; bases unmatched to any gene: 5. Germline values: CDR1 SGHNT, CDR2 YENEEA. The CDR3: CASSLAPSGTEQYF. CDR3 sequence (DNA): TGTGCCAGCAGCTTAGCTCCTAGCGGGACTGAGCAGTACTTC.

The chain carries TRBV28 and TRBJ2-7, with a tentative D call TRBD2 (6 bases). The germline gives CDR1 MDHEN, CDR2 SYDVKM. Trimming took 2 bases from V and 4 from J, leaving 21 bases between them. The CDR3 spans 17 residues. The CDR3 is CASSLPRGRNPLYEQYF. Here the CDR3 DNA reads TGTGCCAGCAGTTTACCGCGGGGCAGGAACCCCTTATACGAGCAGTACTTC.

This chain joins TRBV6-5 and TRBJ1-3; 8 bases map to TRBD1. V dropped 6 bases and J dropped 4; count of bases not matched to a gene: 8. The CDR3 has 15 amino acids. CDR1 and CDR2 (germline): MNHEY, SVGAGI. This CDR3 reads CASSPDRAQGNTIYF. The CDR3 bases are TGTGCCAGCAGCCCGGACAGGGCACAAGGAAACACCATATATTTT.

This clone was seen just once. The gene calls are TRBV4-2 and TRBJ2-7, with 7 bases that match TRBD2. This CDR3 has 15 amino acids. J lost 0 bases, V lost 4 bases, and 6 bases had no gene match. CDR1 is LGHNA and CDR2 is YNFKEQ in the germline V gene. CDR3 loop: CASSLTGTNSYEQYF. The CDR3, as DNA: TGTGCCAGCAGCCTTACCGGGACTAACTCCTACGAGCAGTACTTC.

This rearrangement joins TRBV5-4 to TRBJ1-3, with D possibly matching TRBD1 (6 bases). The V end was cut by 4 bases, the J end by 2 bases, with 13 bases between. The V gene's germline CDR1 is SGHNT and CDR2 YYREEE (reference sequence). The CDR3 has 15 residues. DNA of the CDR3: TGTGCCAGCAGCCGAGGACAGACGGCTGGAAACACCATATATTTT. It specifies CASSRGQTAGNTIYF.

The J gene is TRBJ2-7, the V gene TRBV29-1; possible D gene TRBD2, 5 bases. The ends were cut back, 6 bases at V and 3 bases at J, with 9 bases in the middle. Germline lookup yields CDR1 SQVTM and CDR2 ANQGSEA. This CDR3 has 11 residues. The CDR3 region has the DNA TGCAGCGTCGGGGTGGGCTACGAGCAGTACTTC. Protein product: CSVGVGYEQYF.

The chain uses TRBV3-1 (or the pseudogene TRBV3-2) and TRBJ2-5, with a tentative D call TRBD2 (5 bases). Trimming shortened V by 4 bases and J by 4 bases, and 19 bases separated the two germline ends. This CDR3 has 16 residues. Germline values: CDR1 LGHDT, CDR2 YNNKEL (reference sequence). Here the CDR3 DNA reads TGTGCCAGCAGCCCCCCCCCAGCGGAGCCCCCAGAGACCCAGTACTTC. It codes for CASSPPPAEPPETQYF.

V usage is TRBV4-3 and J usage is TRBJ1-4; possible D gene TRBD1, 6 bases. CDR1 is LGHNA, CDR2 YSLEER, per germline. The length of the CDR3 is 16 residues. Trimming removed 1 base at V and 5 bases at J, with 14 bases between. The CDR3 loop reads CASSQADGQRNEKLFF. The DNA of the CDR3 is TGCGCCAGCAGCCAAGCCGACGGACAGCGAAATGAAAAACTGTTTTTT.

This chain joins TRBV5-1 and TRBJ1-1; maybe TRBD1 (5 bases). CDR1 and CDR2 (germline): SGHRS, YFSETQ. The CDR3 totals 13 residues. V dropped 0 bases and J dropped 5 bases, with 8 bases sitting between them. The CDR3 bases are TGCGCCAGCAGCTTGGCAGGGCAGACTGAAGCTTTCTTT. This sequence encodes CASSLAGQTEAFF.

The genes are TRBV6-2 or TRBV6-3 and TRBJ1-6, with 8 bases aligning to TRBD1. V lost 5 bases to trimming and J lost 3 bases; unmatched junction nucleotides: 9. Looked up from germline, CDR1 is MNHEY and CDR2 is SVGEGT. CDR3 length: 17 residues. The CDR3: CASSAPQGVRYNSPLHF. As DNA, the CDR3 is TGTGCCAGCAGTGCCCCACAGGGGGTTCGCTATAATTCACCCCTCCACTTT.

The chain is built from TRBV6-5 and TRBJ1-1; D possibly corresponds to TRBD1 (6 bases). CDR3 length equals 14 residues. Deletions cut 10 bases from V and 3 bases from J, with 18 bases between. Germline V gene data show CDR1 as MNHEY and CDR2 as SVGAGI. CDR3 loop: CATSGGGADTEAFF. The CDR3 region has the DNA TGTGCCACCTCGGGTGGGGGGGCTGACACTGAAGCTTTCTTT.

The chain combines TRBV19 with TRBJ2-1; 8 nucleotides agree with TRBD2. The CDR3 consists of 13 residues. Germline V gene data show CDR1 as LNHDA and CDR2 as SQIVND (reference sequence). The CDR3 DNA sequence: TGTGCAAGCGGGAGTGGTACCTACAATGAGCAGTTCTTC. Residues: CASGSGTYNEQFF.

This clone was seen once. The genes are TRBV9 and TRBJ1-1; possibly TRBD1 for D (6 bases). This CDR3 contains 14 residues. The germline V gene encodes CDR1 SGDLS and CDR2 YYNGEE. Trimming stripped 4 bases from V and 6 bases from J, with 16 bases between. This chain's CDR3 is CASSPSDRLPEAFF. The CDR3 DNA sequence: TGTGCCAGCAGCCCCTCAGACAGGCTGCCTGAAGCTTTCTTT.

The chain employs TRBV4-2 and TRBJ2-7; the match to TRBD2 covers 15 bases. After removal of 0 bases from V and 3 bases from J, the junction contained 12 bases not matched to a gene. The CDR3 sequence is 20 residues long. Germline V lookup: CDR1 LGHNA, CDR2 YNFKEQ. The CDR3 region has the DNA TGTGCCAGCAGCCAAGATCAGTTTTCGAGGACTAGCGGGAGGGACTACGAGCAGTACTTC. As protein: CASSQDQFSRTSGRDYEQYF.

The J gene is TRBJ2-3, the V gene TRBV3-1 (or the pseudogene TRBV3-2); TRBD2 aligns across 11 bases. The CDR3 loop spans 15 amino acids. After removal of 5 bases from V and 5 bases from J, the junction contained 6 bases not matched to a gene. CDR1 and CDR2 (germline): LGHDT, YNNKEL (reference sequence). In DNA, the CDR3 is TGTGCCAGCAGCTTGGGGCTAGCGGGAGGAGATACGCAGTATTTT. It translates to CASSLGLAGGDTQYF.

This clone came up a few times. CDR3 sequence: CASSLVAGNTEAFF. CDR3 nucleotide sequence: TGCGCCAGCAGCTTGGTCGCGGGGAACACTGAAGCTTTCTTT. The rearrangement uses TRBV5-1 and TRBJ1-1, with D unclear. This CDR3 has 14 residues. Germline V gene data show CDR1 as SGHRS and CDR2 as YFSETQ. V lost 0 bases, J lost 1 base, and 7 bases lay in between.

The rearrangement joins TRBV5-6 to TRBJ2-3; no firm D call. V shed 0 bases and J shed 6 bases, with 11 bases lying between them. Germline CDR1 SGHDT, CDR2 YYEEEE. CDR3 length: 14 amino acids. CDR3 region: CASSLVLTGDTQYF. The CDR3 bases are TGTGCCAGCAGCTTGGTATTGACCGGGGATACGCAGTATTTT.

The chain carries TRBV19 and TRBJ2-3, with 7 bases that match TRBD1. Germline CDR1 LNHDA, CDR2 SQIVND (reference sequence). The V gene end was trimmed by 0 bases and the J gene end by 2 bases; junction bases not matched to a gene: 5. The CDR3 runs 16 residues. CDR3 protein: CASSIENRGYTDTQYF. DNA of the CDR3: TGTGCCAGTAGTATAGAGAACAGGGGCTACACAGATACGCAGTATTTT. Drawing the rest from reference TRBV19 and TRBJ2-3, the complete variable domain is DGGITQSPKYLFRKEGQNVTLSCEQNLNHDAMYWYRQDPGQGLRLIYYSQIVNDFQKGDIAEGYSVSREKKESFPLTVTSAQKNPTAFYLCASSIENRGYTDTQYFGPGTRLTVL.

The chain couples TRBV21-1 to TRBJ2-5; the table names TRBD2, a call not compared with the DNA. TRBV21-1 is given as a pseudogene. The CDR3 is 13 amino acids. CDR3 protein: CASSKSTQETQYF. In DNA, the CDR3 is TGTGCCAGCAGCAAGAGCACCCAAGAGACCCAGTACTTC.

The gene calls are TRBV3-1 (or the pseudogene TRBV3-2) and TRBJ2-5; TRBD2 matches at 9 bases. Germline V gene lookup returns CDR1 LGHDT and CDR2 YNNKEL (reference sequence). CDR3 length: 17 residues. J gave up 5 bases and V 0 bases, and 10 bases lay outside the gene matches. CDR3 amino acids: CASSQDLWRGGVETQYF. The DNA for the CDR3 is TGTGCCAGCAGCCAAGATCTGTGGCGGGGGGGCGTCGAGACCCAGTACTTC.

V usage is TRBV7-9 and J usage is TRBJ1-2, with a weak D call TRBD1 (5 bases). The CDR3 spans 13 residues. V was shortened by 3 bases and J by 5 bases, with 10 bases between the two germline ends. The germline V gene encodes CDR1 SEHNR and CDR2 FQNEAQ (reference sequence). For the CDR3, the DNA is TGTGCCAGCAGCTTCGGGACTTTGTATGGCTACACCTTC. Translated: CASSFGTLYGYTF.